These T cell receptor beta chains were read from a single sample in a study of Ad26.COV2.S vaccination and SARS-CoV-2 variants. Using immunoSEQ multiplex PCR, the repertoire was profiled, and TCRdb retains in-frame clones only, with some absent. There are 510,000 or so clones in the sample; 70% to 90% occur only once, and about 13% lies in the top ten. Sequencing was performed on peripheral blood, taken in a trial of Ad26.COV2.S vaccine versus placebo. Receptors were obtained from a person aged 18 to 65 who received the Ad26.COV2.S COVID-19 vaccine or a placebo. The CDR3 runs from the conserved cysteine through the conserved F or W. Fields, in order: J gene, V gene, CDR3 protein.

J gene: TRBJ2-7; V gene: TRBV28; CDR3 protein: CASTPFLSVRTPSYEQYF
J gene: TRBJ1-2; V gene: TRBV30; CDR3 protein: CAWSPGGTNYGYTF
J gene: TRBJ1-1; V gene: TRBV4-1; CDR3 protein: CASSQLGTGMNTEAFF
J gene: TRBJ2-1; V gene: TRBV7-2; CDR3 protein: CASSSTGGATYNEQFF
J gene: TRBJ2-5; V gene: TRBV6-2/TRBV6-3; CDR3 protein: CASSQLAAETQYF
J gene: TRBJ2-1; V gene: TRBV15; CDR3 protein: CATSRDVTYNEQFF
J gene: TRBJ2-3; V gene: TRBV18; CDR3 protein: CASSPPGDQLFDTQYF
J gene: TRBJ2-7; V gene: TRBV6-1; CDR3 protein: CASSPGPPYEQYF
J gene: TRBJ2-7; V gene: TRBV28; CDR3 protein: CASSSTRGGGGYEQYF
J gene: TRBJ1-5; V gene: TRBV6-5; CDR3 protein: CASRRQTVTNQPQHF
J gene: TRBJ2-1; V gene: TRBV6-6; CDR3 protein: CASSYSAGTRKNEQFF
J gene: TRBJ1-2; V gene: TRBV4-1; CDR3 protein: CASSQASGHNYGYTF
J gene: TRBJ2-7; V gene: TRBV3-1/TRBV3-2; CDR3 protein: CASSHGDSLTPYEQYF
J gene: TRBJ1-6; V gene: TRBV6-5; CDR3 protein: CASRAQGVNSPLHF
J gene: TRBJ1-4; V gene: TRBV4-2; CDR3 protein: CASSQDLTWGDEKLFF
J gene: TRBJ2-3; V gene: TRBV30; CDR3 protein: CAWSVRAGGLGTQYF
J gene: TRBJ2-7; V gene: TRBV7-9; CDR3 protein: CASSFEGWRAPYEQYF
J gene: TRBJ2-5; V gene: TRBV7-9; CDR3 protein: CASSLATGLETQYF
J gene: TRBJ2-7; V gene: TRBV6-5; CDR3 protein: CASRVTGGPYEQYF
J gene: TRBJ2-7; V gene: TRBV6-6; CDR3 protein: CASNPTSGNAYEQYF
J gene: TRBJ1-1; V gene: TRBV6-5; CDR3 protein: CASGEPWNTEAFF
J gene: TRBJ2-2; V gene: TRBV27; CDR3 protein: CASRPIRDRGQVDTGELFF
J gene: TRBJ1-5; V gene: TRBV7-2; CDR3 protein: CASSLGGAQPQHF
J gene: TRBJ2-7; V gene: TRBV30; CDR3 protein: CAWSALGGSYEQYF
J gene: TRBJ1-2; V gene: TRBV15; CDR3 protein: CATSRDPVVGDGYTF
J gene: TRBJ1-2; V gene: TRBV3-1/TRBV3-2; CDR3 protein: CASSREGGSRGYTF
J gene: TRBJ2-7; V gene: TRBV7-3; CDR3 protein: CASSLSGPGPAYEQYF
J gene: TRBJ1-1; V gene: TRBV6-5; CDR3 protein: CASSYGTGLTRFEAFF
J gene: TRBJ1-4; V gene: TRBV27; CDR3 protein: CASGTEDNEKLFF
J gene: TRBJ2-1; V gene: TRBV7-2; CDR3 protein: CASSLGTGNEQFF
J gene: TRBJ2-3; V gene: TRBV6-5; CDR3 protein: CASSYGLAGTDTQYF
J gene: TRBJ1-5; V gene: TRBV30; CDR3 protein: CAWRSEPQHF
J gene: TRBJ1-5; V gene: TRBV27; CDR3 protein: CASSPKRTGRGQPQHF
J gene: TRBJ1-5; V gene: TRBV5-5; CDR3 protein: CASSLGGARRDQPQHF
J gene: TRBJ1-6; V gene: TRBV28; CDR3 protein: CASSSPGVGSRGSPLHF
J gene: TRBJ2-5; V gene: TRBV7-9; CDR3 protein: CAGSTSPETQYF
J gene: TRBJ1-3; V gene: TRBV4-3; CDR3 protein: CASSPRAGNSGNTIYF
J gene: TRBJ1-1; V gene: TRBV5-8; CDR3 protein: CASNLNPPGTVRDTEAFF
J gene: TRBJ2-7; V gene: TRBV7-8; CDR3 protein: CASSLGGNHYEQYF
J gene: TRBJ1-5; V gene: TRBV20-1; CDR3 protein: CSGGGNQPQHF
J gene: TRBJ2-7; V gene: TRBV28; CDR3 protein: CASSPKIPSEQYF
J gene: TRBJ1-5; V gene: TRBV7-2; CDR3 protein: CASSPGTGGWQPQHF
J gene: TRBJ1-2; V gene: TRBV28; CDR3 protein: CASEVVGYGYTF
J gene: TRBJ1-1; V gene: TRBV29-1; CDR3 protein: CSVAGTAPGEAFF
J gene: TRBJ2-1; V gene: TRBV7-9; CDR3 protein: CASSFRARNNEQFF
J gene: TRBJ2-7; V gene: TRBV5-1; CDR3 protein: CASSPEEGQGFREQYF
J gene: TRBJ2-1; V gene: TRBV5-4; CDR3 protein: CASSRGAGSYNEQFF
J gene: TRBJ1-3; V gene: TRBV6-5; CDR3 protein: CASIPPGGNTIYF
J gene: TRBJ2-1; V gene: TRBV19; CDR3 protein: CASSFKLRTASPYNEQFF
J gene: TRBJ1-2; V gene: TRBV9; CDR3 protein: CASSVEGHYGYTF
J gene: TRBJ1-5; V gene: TRBV3-1/TRBV3-2; CDR3 protein: CASSQSAGVSNQPQHF